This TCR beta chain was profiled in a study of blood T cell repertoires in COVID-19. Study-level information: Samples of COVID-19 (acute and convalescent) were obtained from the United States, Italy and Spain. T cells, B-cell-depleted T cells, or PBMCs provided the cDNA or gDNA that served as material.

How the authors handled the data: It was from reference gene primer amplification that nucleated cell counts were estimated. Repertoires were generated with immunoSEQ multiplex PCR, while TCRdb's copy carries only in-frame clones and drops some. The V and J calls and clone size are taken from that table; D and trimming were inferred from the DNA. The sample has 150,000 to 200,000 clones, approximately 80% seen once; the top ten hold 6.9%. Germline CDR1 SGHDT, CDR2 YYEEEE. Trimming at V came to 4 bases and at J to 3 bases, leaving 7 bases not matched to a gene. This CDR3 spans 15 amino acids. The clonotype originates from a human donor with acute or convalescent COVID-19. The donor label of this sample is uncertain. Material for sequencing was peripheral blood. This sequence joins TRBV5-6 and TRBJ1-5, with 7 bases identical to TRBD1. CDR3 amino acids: CASSDDGQDNQPQHF. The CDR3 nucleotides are TGTGCCAGCAGCGACGACGGACAGGACAATCAGCCCCAGCATTTT. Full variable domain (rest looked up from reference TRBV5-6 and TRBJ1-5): DAGVTQSPTHLIKTRGQQVTLRCSPKSGHDTVSWYQQALGQGPQFIFQYYEEEERQRGNFPDRFSGHQFPNYSSELNVNALLLGDSALYLCASSDDGQDNQPQHFGDGTRLSIL.